This entry is about one TCR beta chain. Its matching antigen is unknown. A much larger clone is a single base away; this may be a read error. The library came from three nested PCR rounds adapted from ARM-PCR protocols. TCRdb re-called the multiplex PCR reads through MiXCR, storing one row per CDR3 protein. In the table there are roughly 150,000 distinct CDR3 sequences, 66% of which are singletons. No cell sorting was done before RNA was extracted from the tissue. V gave up 4 bases and J gave up 4 bases, with 16 bases separating them. The CDR3 totals 14 residues. From germline, CDR1 is SQVTM and CDR2 ANQGSEA. These data belong to a study of tumor and adjacent non-tumor tissue in lung cancer. The wider study: The patients, 10 men and 4 to 6 women, were about 30 to 76 with stage I to III disease.

Study-wide points: Significantly higher TCR diversity was found in tumor than normal lung.

This clonotype was obtained from a man aged 55 to 70 with small cell lung cancer. Specimen: lung tumor tissue. V gene TRBV29-1 combines with J gene TRBJ2-5; D remains unclear. The DNA of the CDR3 is TGCAGCGTTGTTAAACGCATCATGGGAGAGACCCAGTACTTC. This codes for CSVVKRIMGETQYF.